One TCR beta chain is described in this entry. The data stem from a study of cytomegalovirus exposure and HLA in healthy donors. CDR1 MDHEN and CDR2 SYDVKM come from the germline V gene. Trimming took off 4 bases at V and 4 bases at J, with 17 bases between the two ends. CDR3 length equals 15 residues. This PCR relied on a set of 60 Vbeta primers and 13 Jbeta primers. Produced via immunoSEQ multiplex PCR; TCRdb's table is partial and in-frame only. The sample shows 150,000 or so clones, approximately 82% of them seen only once. This clonotype originated in a man aged 18 to 30 in good health and CMV-seropositive. Material: PBMCs. V and J are TRBV28 and TRBJ2-7; D is ambiguous. CDR3 nucleotide sequence: TGTGCCAGCAGTTCCTTAGCCGGATTGGTATACGAGCAGTACTTC. It translates to CASSSLAGLVYEQYF.